The 17 T cell receptor beta chains given below trace back to one sample, sequenced in a study of Graves' ophthalmopathy and Graves' hyperthyroidism. For repertoire sequencing, the TCR beta CDR3 regions were amplified from RNA transcripts. HTBI primers were employed in first-round RT-PCR, then a second-round multiplex PCR followed. TCRdb itself ran the multiplex PCR reads through MiXCR, one entry per CDR3 protein. The sample carries approximately 500,000 distinct CDR3 sequences, approximately 14% recorded once. The sample comprised blood. The receptors were sampled from a woman in her thirties with Graves' ophthalmopathy.

This clonotype was seen many times. The chain is built from TRBV19 and TRBJ1-6; D gene uncertain. Trimming took off 3 bases at V and 5 bases at J, with 8 bases between the two ends. The CDR3 runs 14 residues. CDR1 is LNHDA and CDR2 is SQIVND in the germline V gene (reference sequence). The CDR3 spells CASSITENNSPLHF. In nucleotides, the CDR3 is TGTGCCAGTAGTATTACAGAGAATAATTCACCCCTCCACTTT.

A few counts support this clonotype. This chain uses TRBV12-3 or TRBV12-4 with TRBJ2-3; D may be TRBD1 or TRBD2 (5 bases each). Trimming cost V 3 bases and J 4 bases, with 11 bases left between them. This CDR3 comprises 14 residues. The CDR3 region has the DNA TGTGCCAGCAGTTTGGCAGGGACCGCAGATACGCAGTATTTT. Translation: CASSLAGTADTQYF.

This clonotype was found many times. Germline is not matched at one junction end, which may reflect a read error. The V gene is TRBV5-1, the J gene TRBJ1-3; a weak D match, TRBD1 (6 bases). Germline V gene lookup returns CDR1 SGHRS and CDR2 YFSETQ. The CDR3 has 15 residues. CDR3 sequence: CASSLEGGSGNTIYF. Here the CDR3 DNA reads TGTGCCAGCAGTTTAGAGGGGGGATCTGGAAACACCATATATTTT.

This clonotype was picked up many times. The chain employs TRBV20-1 and TRBJ2-5; D ambiguous. Germline loops: CDR1 DFQATT, CDR2 SNEGSKA (reference sequence). V was pared by 1 base and J by 4 bases, with 7 bases between. The CDR3 sequence is 12 residues long. The CDR3 loop is CSARGPGETQYF. CDR3 bases: TGCAGTGCTAGAGGCCCAGGAGAGACCCAGTACTTC.

At least ten counts were recorded for this clonotype. This chain links TRBV6-1 with TRBJ2-7; D is possibly TRBD2 (6 bases). CDR3 length: 10 amino acids. The germline CDR1 and CDR2 sequences are MNHNS and SASEGT. Trimming stripped 5 bases from V and 12 bases from J, with 11 bases between. The CDR3 loop reads CASSKNSGYF. Written as DNA, the CDR3 is TGTGCCAGCAGTAAAAATAGCGGGTACTTC.

This clonotype is a singleton in its sample. A much larger clone lies a single base off, so this may be a read error. The chain has TRBV29-1 and TRBJ1-2; D unresolved. CDR1 and CDR2 (germline): SQVTM, ANQGSEA. This CDR3 has 11 residues. In nucleotides, the CDR3 is TGCAGCGTTGTAGGGTGGAATGGCAACACCTTC. Translated: CSVVGWNGNTF.

Ten or more counts support this clonotype. This rearrangement joins TRBV27 to TRBJ2-7; D may be TRBD1 (5 bases). The CDR3 loop spans 14 amino acids. Germline values: CDR1 MNHEY, CDR2 SMNVEV (reference sequence). V gave up 2 bases and J gave up 4 bases, with 12 bases separating them. CDR3 amino acids: CASSLIGRVYEQYF. CDR3 bases: TGTGCCAGCAGTTTAATTGGCAGGGTTTACGAGCAGTACTTC.

With regard to this clonotype: This could be a read error, since a much larger clone is one nucleotide away. This chain joins TRBV20-1 and TRBJ1-5; D is unclear. V lost 1 base and J 6 bases, leaving 10 bases between the germline ends. The germline V gene encodes CDR1 DFQATT and CDR2 SNEGSKA (reference sequence). The CDR3 extends over 13 amino acids. The CDR3 sequence is CSARGKAPQPQHF. The CDR3 nucleotides read TGCAGTGCTAGAGGCAAGGCGCCTCAGCCCCAGCATTTT.

This clonotype was recorded many times. The genes are TRBV11-3 and TRBJ2-2; D is undetermined. Between the trimmed V and J ends, which lost 5 bases and 3 bases, there was a span of 19 bases. Germline loops: CDR1 SGHNT, CDR2 YENEEA. This CDR3 comprises 17 residues. DNA of the CDR3: TGTGCCAGCAGCCGCCACGGACCCCCGGCGGACACCGGGGAGCTGTTTTTT. It translates to CASSRHGPPADTGELFF. The variable domain in full, with the rest retrieved from reference TRBV11-3 and TRBJ2-2, is EAGVVQSPRYKIIEKKQPVAFWCNPISGHNTLYWYLQNLGQGPELLIRYENEEAVDDSQLPKDRFSAERLKGVDSTLKIQPAELGDSAVYLCASSRHGPPADTGELFFGEGSRLTVL.

Many counts were recorded for this clonotype. The chain combines TRBV6-5 with TRBJ2-7, with D uncertain. The CDR3 sequence is 17 residues long. Trimming cost V 2 bases and J 5 bases, with 22 bases left between them. The V gene's germline CDR1 is MNHEY and CDR2 SVGAGI. As DNA, the CDR3 is TGTGCCAGCAGTTACCCGACGGAGTTAGGGCGCCGGGACGAGCAGTACTTC. Translating gives CASSYPTELGRRDEQYF.

This clonotype was detected many times. The chain recombines TRBV11-2 with TRBJ2-5, with D perhaps matching TRBD2 (6 bases). The length of the CDR3 is 14 residues. Germline V gene lookup returns CDR1 SGHAT and CDR2 FQNNGV. V lost 5 bases and J lost 5, with 15 bases in between. The CDR3 DNA sequence: TGTGCCAGCAGCCCCTCATCAGGGAGGGAGACCCAGTACTTC. Amino acid sequence: CASSPSSGRETQYF.

The V and J genes are TRBV30 and TRBJ1-3; weak D call: TRBD1 (5 bases). Germline loops: CDR1 GTSNPN, CDR2 SVGIG (reference sequence). The CDR3 has 13 amino acids. Trimming removed 8 bases at V and 1 base at J, with 12 bases between. CDR3 in DNA: TGTGCCGGGACCTCCCGATCTGGAAACACCATATATTTT. Translated, it gives CAGTSRSGNTIYF.

This clonotype came up many times. The chain links TRBV2 to TRBJ1-1, with D uncertain. Germline CDR1 SNHLY, CDR2 FYNNEI. CDR3 size: 14 residues. Trimming left V 2 bases short and J 6 bases short, with 13 bases between. CDR3 bases: TGTGCCAGCAGTGAATATGGGGTTTCGGCTGAAGCTTTCTTT. Its protein product is CASSEYGVSAEAFF.

This clonotype was counted between two and nine times. The chain links TRBV30 to TRBJ1-5; unclear D gene. CDR3 length: 13 residues. CDR1 GTSNPN and CDR2 SVGIG come from the germline V gene (reference sequence). V lost 1 base, J lost 7 bases, and 11 bases lay in between. For the CDR3, the DNA is TGTGCCTGGAGTGAGCGTGTCGCCCAGCCCCAGCATTTT. It specifies CAWSERVAQPQHF.

The rearrangement joins TRBV29-1 to TRBJ2-3; no reliable D call. CDR1 SQVTM and CDR2 ANQGSEA come from the germline V gene. The V end was cut by 0 bases, the J end by 3 bases, with 10 bases between. This CDR3 spans 14 amino acids. This CDR3 reads CSVEEYVGTDTQYF. The CDR3 nucleotides are TGCAGCGTTGAAGAATATGTGGGTACAGATACGCAGTATTTT.

Many counts were recorded for this clonotype. The rearrangement links TRBV6-1 to TRBJ2-7; TRBD1 matches at 9 bases. The V gene end was trimmed by 6 bases and the J gene end by 7 bases; junction bases not matched to a gene: 10. The germline V gene has CDR1 MNHNS and CDR2 SASEGT. The CDR3 sequence is 14 residues long. The CDR3 loop reads CASRTGTGSEEQYF. Written as DNA, the CDR3 is TGTGCCAGCAGGACCGGGACAGGGTCTGAGGAGCAGTACTTC.

A few counts support this clonotype. This chain uses TRBV18 with TRBJ1-5, with D uncertain. Germline CDR1 and CDR2: KGHSH and LQKENI. The CDR3 has 14 amino acids. Deletions cut 2 bases from V and 4 bases from J, with 9 bases between. The DNA of the CDR3 is TGTGCCAGCTCACCATGGCGGGATAATCAGCCCCAGCATTTT. This translates into CASSPWRDNQPQHF.